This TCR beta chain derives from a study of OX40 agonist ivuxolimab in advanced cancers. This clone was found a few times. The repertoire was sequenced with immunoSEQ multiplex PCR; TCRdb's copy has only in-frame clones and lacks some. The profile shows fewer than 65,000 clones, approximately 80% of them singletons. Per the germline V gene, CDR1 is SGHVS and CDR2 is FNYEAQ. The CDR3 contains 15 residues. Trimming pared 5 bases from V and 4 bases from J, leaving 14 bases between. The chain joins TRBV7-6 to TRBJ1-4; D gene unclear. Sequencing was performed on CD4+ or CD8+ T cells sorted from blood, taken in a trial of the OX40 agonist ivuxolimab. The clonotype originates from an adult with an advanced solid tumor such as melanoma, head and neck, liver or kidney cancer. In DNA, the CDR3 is TGTGCCAGCAGCCCCGGGGTCGGGGTTAATGAAAAACTGTTTTTT. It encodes CASSPGVGVNEKLFF.